This entry lists 2 T cell receptor beta chains sequenced from one sample in a study of cytotoxic CD8 clonotypes in ibrutinib-treated CLL. Measured with immunoSEQ multiplex PCR; TCRdb has only the in-frame clones, and not every one. The sample records around 160,000 clones, 81% being singletons. The sample was PBMCs, taken after 12 months of ibrutinib treatment. These receptor sequences come from a human donor with chronic lymphocytic leukemia.

The chain employs TRBV28 and TRBJ2-2; D uncertain. V lost 3 bases, J lost 4 bases, and 15 bases lay in between. This CDR3 is 16 amino acids long. Germline V gene data show CDR1 as MDHEN and CDR2 as SYDVKM. CDR3 nucleotides: TGTGCCAGCAGTTTGTGGATCGTAGGGTCCACCGGGGAGCTGTTTTTT. Protein: CASSLWIVGSTGELFF.

This clone was seen just once. The chain carries TRBV25-1 and TRBJ1-1, with TRBD1 matching 7 bases. CDR3 length equals 17 residues. V shed 2 bases and J 0 bases; nucleotides not matched to a gene: 9. The V gene's germline CDR1 is MGHDK and CDR2 SYGVNS. The chain's CDR3 is CASSEPLDRALNTEAFF. The CDR3 bases are TGTGCCAGCAGTGAACCGCTAGACAGGGCCCTGAACACTGAAGCTTTCTTT.